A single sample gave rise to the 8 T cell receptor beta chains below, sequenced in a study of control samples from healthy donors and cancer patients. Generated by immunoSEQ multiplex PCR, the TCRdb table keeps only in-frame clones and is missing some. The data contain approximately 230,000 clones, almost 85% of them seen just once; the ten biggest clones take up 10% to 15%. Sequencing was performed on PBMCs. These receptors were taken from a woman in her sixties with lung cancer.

The CDR3 bases are TGTGCCAGCAGTGCAAATAGATGGGTGTTGAACACTGAAGCTTTCTTT. It encodes CASSANRWVLNTEAFF. The chain carries TRBV28 and TRBJ1-1, with D unresolved. Trimming stripped 5 bases from V and 0 bases from J, with 16 bases between. Germline loops: CDR1 MDHEN, CDR2 SYDVKM. The length of the CDR3 is 16 residues.

The CDR3 nucleotides are TGTGCCAGCAGCTTAATGGGGGGTCCCTACAATGAGCAGTTCTTC. It codes for CASSLMGGPYNEQFF. The rearrangement joins TRBV7-3 to TRBJ2-1; D is possibly TRBD2 (6 bases). V was shortened by 1 base and J by 2 bases, with 9 bases between the two germline ends. CDR1 is SGHTA and CDR2 is FQGTGA in the germline V gene. CDR3 size: 15 residues.

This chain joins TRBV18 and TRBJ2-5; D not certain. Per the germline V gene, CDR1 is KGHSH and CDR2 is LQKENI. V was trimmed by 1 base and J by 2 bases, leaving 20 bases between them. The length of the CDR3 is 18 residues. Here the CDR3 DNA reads TGTGCCAGCTCACCACTTATAGTATTAGCAGAAATACAAGAGACCCAGTACTTC. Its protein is CASSPLIVLAEIQETQYF.

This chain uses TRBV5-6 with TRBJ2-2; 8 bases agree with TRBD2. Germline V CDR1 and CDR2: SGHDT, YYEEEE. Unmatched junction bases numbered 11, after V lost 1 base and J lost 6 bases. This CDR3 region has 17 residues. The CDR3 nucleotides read TGTGCCAGCAGCTTGTTCCCCGGTGCGGGAGGATCCGGGGAGCTGTTTTTT. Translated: CASSLFPGAGGSGELFF.

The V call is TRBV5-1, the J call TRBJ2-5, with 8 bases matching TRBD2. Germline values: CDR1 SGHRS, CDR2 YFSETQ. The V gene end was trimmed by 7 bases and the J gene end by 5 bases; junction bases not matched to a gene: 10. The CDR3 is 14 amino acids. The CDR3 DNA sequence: TGCGCCAGCTTCCCCTCCCCGGGAGGGGAGACCCAGTACTTC. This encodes CASFPSPGGETQYF. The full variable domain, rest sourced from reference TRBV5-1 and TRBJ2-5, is KAGVTQTPRYLIKTRGQQVTLSCSPISGHRSVSWYQQTPGQGLQFLFEYFSETQRNKGNFPGRFSGRQFSNSRSEMNVSTLELGDSALYLCASFPSPGGETQYFGPGTRLLVL.

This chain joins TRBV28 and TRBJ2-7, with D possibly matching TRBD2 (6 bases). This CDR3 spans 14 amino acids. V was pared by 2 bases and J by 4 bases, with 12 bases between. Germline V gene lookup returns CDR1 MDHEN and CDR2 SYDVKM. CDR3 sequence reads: CASSLGGPQYEQYF. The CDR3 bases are TGTGCCAGCAGTTTAGGAGGGCCTCAATACGAGCAGTACTTC. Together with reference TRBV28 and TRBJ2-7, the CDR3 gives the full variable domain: DVKVTQSSRYLVKRTGEKVFLECVQDMDHENMFWYRQDPGLGLRLIYFSYDVKMKEKGDIPEGYSVSREKKERFSLILESASTNQTSMYLCASSLGGPQYEQYFGPGTRLTVT.

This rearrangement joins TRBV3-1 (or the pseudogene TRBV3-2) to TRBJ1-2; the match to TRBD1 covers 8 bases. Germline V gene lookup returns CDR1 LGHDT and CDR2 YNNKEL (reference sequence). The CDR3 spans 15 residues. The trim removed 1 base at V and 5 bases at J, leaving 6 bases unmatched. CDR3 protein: CASSQVPGTGYGYTF. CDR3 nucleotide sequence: TGTGCCAGCAGCCAAGTTCCCGGGACAGGATATGGCTACACCTTC.

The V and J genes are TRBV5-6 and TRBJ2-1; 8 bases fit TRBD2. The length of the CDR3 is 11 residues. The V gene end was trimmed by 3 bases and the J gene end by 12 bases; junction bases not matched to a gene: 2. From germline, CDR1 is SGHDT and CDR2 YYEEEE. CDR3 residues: CASSYGTRQFF. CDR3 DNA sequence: TGTGCCAGCAGCTACGGGACTAGGCAGTTCTTC.